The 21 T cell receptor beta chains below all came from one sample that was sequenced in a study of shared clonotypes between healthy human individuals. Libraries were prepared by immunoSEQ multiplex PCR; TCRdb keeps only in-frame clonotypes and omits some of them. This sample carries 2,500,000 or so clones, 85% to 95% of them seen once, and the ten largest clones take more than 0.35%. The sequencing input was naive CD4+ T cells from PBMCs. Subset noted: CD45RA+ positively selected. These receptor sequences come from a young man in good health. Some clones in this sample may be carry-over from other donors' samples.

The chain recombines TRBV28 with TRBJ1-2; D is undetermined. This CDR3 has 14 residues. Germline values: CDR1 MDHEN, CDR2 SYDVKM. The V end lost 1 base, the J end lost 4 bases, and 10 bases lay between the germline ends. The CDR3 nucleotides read TGTGCCAGCAGTTTATCCGCGGGCATCTATGGCTACACCTTC. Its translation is CASSLSAGIYGYTF.

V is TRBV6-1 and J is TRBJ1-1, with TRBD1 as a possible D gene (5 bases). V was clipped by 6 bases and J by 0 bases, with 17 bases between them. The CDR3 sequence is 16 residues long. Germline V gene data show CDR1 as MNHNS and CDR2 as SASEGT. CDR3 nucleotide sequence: TGTGCCAGCAGCGAAAGACAGCGCCGAATGAACACTGAAGCTTTCTTT. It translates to CASSERQRRMNTEAFF.

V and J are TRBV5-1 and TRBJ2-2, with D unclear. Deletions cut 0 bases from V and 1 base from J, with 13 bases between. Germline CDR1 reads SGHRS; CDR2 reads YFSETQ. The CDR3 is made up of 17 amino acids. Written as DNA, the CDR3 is TGCGCCAGCAGCTTGGCCGGATGGCAGTTGAACACCGGGGAGCTGTTTTTT. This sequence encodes CASSLAGWQLNTGELFF.

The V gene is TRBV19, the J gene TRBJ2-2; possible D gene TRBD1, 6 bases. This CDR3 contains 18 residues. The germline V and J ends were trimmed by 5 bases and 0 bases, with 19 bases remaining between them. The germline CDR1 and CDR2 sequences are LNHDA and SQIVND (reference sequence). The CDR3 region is CASSLPRPGASNTGELFF. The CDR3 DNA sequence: TGTGCCAGTAGTTTGCCGCGCCCAGGGGCATCGAACACCGGGGAGCTGTTTTTT.

The DNA of the CDR3 is TGTGCCAGCACCCCAGACAGGGGGGGACAAAAACTGTTTTTT. Translating it yields CASTPDRGGQKLFF. V and J are TRBV21-1 and TRBJ1-4; the table's D call TRBD1 went unverified against the DNA. TRBV21-1 is recorded as a pseudogene. The CDR3 is made up of 14 amino acids.

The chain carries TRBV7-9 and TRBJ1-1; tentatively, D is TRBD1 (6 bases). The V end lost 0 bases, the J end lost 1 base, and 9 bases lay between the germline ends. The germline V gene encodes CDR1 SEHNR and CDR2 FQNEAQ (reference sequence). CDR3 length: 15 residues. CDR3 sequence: CASSLAMTGNTEAFF. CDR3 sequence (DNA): TGTGCCAGCAGCTTAGCGATGACAGGGAACACTGAAGCTTTCTTT.

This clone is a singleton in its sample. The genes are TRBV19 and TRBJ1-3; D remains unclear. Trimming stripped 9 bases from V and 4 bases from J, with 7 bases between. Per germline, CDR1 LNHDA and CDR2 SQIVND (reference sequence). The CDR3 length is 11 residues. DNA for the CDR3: TGTGCCAGCCGATGGGGAAACACCATATATTTT. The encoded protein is CASRWGNTIYF. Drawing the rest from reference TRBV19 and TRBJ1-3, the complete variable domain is DGGITQSPKYLFRKEGQNVTLSCEQNLNHDAMYWYRQDPGQGLRLIYYSQIVNDFQKGDIAEGYSVSREKKESFPLTVTSAQKNPTAFYLCASRWGNTIYFGEGSWLTVV.

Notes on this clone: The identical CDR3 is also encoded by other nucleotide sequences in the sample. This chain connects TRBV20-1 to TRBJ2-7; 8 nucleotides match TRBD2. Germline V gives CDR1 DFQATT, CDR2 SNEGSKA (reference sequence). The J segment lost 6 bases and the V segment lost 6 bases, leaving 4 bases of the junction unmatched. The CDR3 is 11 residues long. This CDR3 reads CSASRGGEQYF. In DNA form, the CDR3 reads TGCAGTGCCTCCCGGGGGGGCGAGCAGTACTTC.

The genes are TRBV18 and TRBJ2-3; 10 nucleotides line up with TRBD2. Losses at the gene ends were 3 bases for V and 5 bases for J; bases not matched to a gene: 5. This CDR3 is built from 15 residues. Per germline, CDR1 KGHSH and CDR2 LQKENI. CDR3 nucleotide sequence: TGTGCCAGCTCACCCCTAGCGGGAGAGGTAGATACGCAGTATTTT. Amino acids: CASSPLAGEVDTQYF.

The CDR3 loop is CASSLMASTDTQYF. In DNA form, the CDR3 reads TGTGCCAGCAGCTTAATGGCTAGCACAGATACGCAGTATTTT. The chain is built from TRBV11-2 and TRBJ2-3; D not certain. In germline, CDR1 is SGHAT, CDR2 FQNNGV. The CDR3 runs 14 residues. The germline V and J ends were trimmed by 2 bases and 0 bases, with 6 bases remaining between them.

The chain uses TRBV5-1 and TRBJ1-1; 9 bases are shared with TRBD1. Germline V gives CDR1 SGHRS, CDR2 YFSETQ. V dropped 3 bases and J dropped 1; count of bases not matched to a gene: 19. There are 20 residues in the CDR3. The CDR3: CASSSPIGINRGRGNTEAFF. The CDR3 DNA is TGCGCCAGCAGCTCCCCGATCGGGATCAACAGGGGGCGAGGGAACACTGAAGCTTTCTTT. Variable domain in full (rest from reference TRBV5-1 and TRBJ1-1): KAGVTQTPRYLIKTRGQQVTLSCSPISGHRSVSWYQQTPGQGLQFLFEYFSETQRNKGNFPGRFSGRQFSNSRSEMNVSTLELGDSALYLCASSSPIGINRGRGNTEAFFGQGTRLTVV.

CDR3 nucleotide sequence: TGCGCCAGCAGCCAGAACCCGGGACTAGCGGGAGCCGATACGCAGTATTTT. Amino acids: CASSQNPGLAGADTQYF. The chain links TRBV4-3 to TRBJ2-3, with TRBD2 identical over 14 bases. The trim removed 3 bases at V and 6 bases at J, leaving 8 bases unmatched. The CDR3 loop spans 17 amino acids. Germline CDR1 is LGHNA and CDR2 is YSLEER.

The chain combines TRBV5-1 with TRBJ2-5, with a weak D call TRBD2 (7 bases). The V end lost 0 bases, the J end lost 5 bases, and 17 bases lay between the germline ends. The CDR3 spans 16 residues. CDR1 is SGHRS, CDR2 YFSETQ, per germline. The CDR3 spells CASSLDPAGAGETQYF. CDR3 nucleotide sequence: TGCGCCAGCAGCTTGGACCCCGCGGGGGCCGGTGAGACCCAGTACTTC.

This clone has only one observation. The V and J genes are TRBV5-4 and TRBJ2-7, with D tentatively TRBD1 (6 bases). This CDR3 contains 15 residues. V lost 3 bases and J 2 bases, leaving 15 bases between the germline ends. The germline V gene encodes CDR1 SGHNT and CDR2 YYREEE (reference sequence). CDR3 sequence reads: CASSYRQVSTYEQYF. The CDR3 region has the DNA TGTGCCAGCAGCTACAGACAGGTTTCGACCTACGAGCAGTACTTC.

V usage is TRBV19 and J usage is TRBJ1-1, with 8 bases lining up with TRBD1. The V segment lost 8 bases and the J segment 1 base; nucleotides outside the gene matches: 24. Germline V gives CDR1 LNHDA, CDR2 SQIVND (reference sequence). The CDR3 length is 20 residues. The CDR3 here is CASGPYDRGSGYRANTEAFF. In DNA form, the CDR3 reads TGTGCCAGTGGGCCCTACGACAGGGGATCGGGATATAGGGCGAACACTGAAGCTTTCTTT.

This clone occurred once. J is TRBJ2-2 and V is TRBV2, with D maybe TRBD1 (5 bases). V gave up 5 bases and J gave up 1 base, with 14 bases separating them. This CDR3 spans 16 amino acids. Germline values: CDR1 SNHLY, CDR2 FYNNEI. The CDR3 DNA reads TGTGCCAGCAGTACGCAGGGTCCCAAGAACACCGGGGAGCTGTTTTTT. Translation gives CASSTQGPKNTGELFF.

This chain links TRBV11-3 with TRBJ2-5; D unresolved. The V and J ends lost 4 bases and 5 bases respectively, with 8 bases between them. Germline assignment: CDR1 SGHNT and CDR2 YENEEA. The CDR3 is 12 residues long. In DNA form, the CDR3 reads TGTGCCAGCAGCTCTTCGGCGGAGACCCAGTACTTC. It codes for CASSSSAETQYF.

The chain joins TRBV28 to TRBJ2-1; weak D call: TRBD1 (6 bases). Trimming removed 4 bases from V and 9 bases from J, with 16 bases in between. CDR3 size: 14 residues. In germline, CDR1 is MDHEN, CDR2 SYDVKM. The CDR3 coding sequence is TGTGCCAGCAGTTCCGGGACAACTCCGAGTGAGCAGTTCTTC. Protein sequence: CASSSGTTPSEQFF.

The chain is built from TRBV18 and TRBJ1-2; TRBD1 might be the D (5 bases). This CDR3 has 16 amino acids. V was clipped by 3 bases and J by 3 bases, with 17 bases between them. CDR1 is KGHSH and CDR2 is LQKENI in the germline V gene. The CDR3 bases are TGTGCCAGCTCACCCACCGGGACGGCGGAGGACTATGGCTACACCTTC. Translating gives CASSPTGTAEDYGYTF.

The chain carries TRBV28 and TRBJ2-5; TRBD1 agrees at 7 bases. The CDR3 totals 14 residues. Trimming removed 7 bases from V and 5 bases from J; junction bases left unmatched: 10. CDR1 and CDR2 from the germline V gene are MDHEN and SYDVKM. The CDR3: CASTLTGPVETQYF. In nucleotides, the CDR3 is TGTGCCAGCACCTTGACAGGGCCTGTGGAGACCCAGTACTTC. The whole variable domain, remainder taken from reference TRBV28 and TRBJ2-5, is DVKVTQSSRYLVKRTGEKVFLECVQDMDHENMFWYRQDPGLGLRLIYFSYDVKMKEKGDIPEGYSVSREKKERFSLILESASTNQTSMYLCASTLTGPVETQYFGPGTRLLVL.

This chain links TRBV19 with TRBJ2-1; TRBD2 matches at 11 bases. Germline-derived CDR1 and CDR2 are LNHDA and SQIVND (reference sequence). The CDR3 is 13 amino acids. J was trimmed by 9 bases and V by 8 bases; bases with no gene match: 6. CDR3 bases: TGTGCCAGTCGCAGCCTAGCGGGAGGTGAGCAGTTCTTC. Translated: CASRSLAGGEQFF.